The TCR beta chain under discussion was sequenced for a study of T-cell reconstitution after alpha-beta-depleted transplantation in children. With 1 base clipped from V and 7 bases from J, the junction kept 6 bases outside the gene matches. This CDR3 spans 14 amino acids. Looked up from germline, CDR1 is LNHNV and CDR2 is YYDKDF (reference sequence). Molecular barcoding with unique molecular identifiers was used for the TCRbeta library. One entry per CDR3 protein, called by TCRdb with MiXCR from the PCR reads. The repertoire includes 600,000 to 700,000 distinct CDR3 sequences, approximately 14% of them detected once, and roughly 0.77% sits in the top ten. This clonotype was counted at least ten times.

This rearrangement joins TRBV15 to TRBJ2-7; 8 bases align to TRBD2. The sample in question was PBMCs, obtained before TCRalphabeta/CD19-depleted stem cell transplant. This sequence was found in a girl aged 2-15 years with congenital amegakaryocytic thrombocytopenia, due to receive a stem cell transplant. The CDR3 sequence: CATSRVLTGGEQYF. In DNA form, the CDR3 reads TGTGCCACCAGCAGAGTGCTTACGGGGGGGGAGCAGTACTTC.